Sequencing of this T cell receptor beta chain was carried out in a study of early T cells in non-severe SARS-CoV-2 infection. CDR3 length: 15 residues. J lost 2 bases, V lost 8 bases, and 7 bases had no gene match. TCRdb analysed the 5' RACE reads with MiXCR anew, one entry per CDR3 protein. The sample includes tens of thousands of distinct CDR3 sequences, approximately 6.1% of them seen just once. The V and J genes are TRBV12-3 or TRBV12-4 and TRBJ2-3, with 10 bases that match TRBD2. The source is an adult who was a healthcare worker with PCR-confirmed SARS-CoV-2 infection or an uninfected control (not recorded which). Sequences were derived from whole blood, sampled at baseline. The CDR3 loop reads CASGLAGALTDTQYF. DNA for the CDR3: TGTGCCAGCGGCCTAGCGGGGGCCCTCACAGATACGCAGTATTTT.